Listed below are T cell receptor beta chains from one sample, sequenced in a study of blood T cell repertoires in COVID-19. Sequenced by immunoSEQ multiplex PCR; TCRdb stores in-frame clones only, minus some. The table includes around 220,000 clones, approximately 81% detected once. The sequenced sample consisted of peripheral blood. These receptors came from a woman of 80 years or more with acute or convalescent COVID-19. Both conserved end residues are part of each CDR3. D genes are given only for firm matches. Not every row has a clone size; where given, it reads once, few, many or a size class.

TRBV3-1/TRBV3-2	-	-	TRBJ1-5	TGTGCCAGCAGCCAAGGGCCCAGCGATCAGCCCCAGCATTTT	CASSQGPSDQPQHF
TRBV5-4	-	TRBD1	TRBJ1-3	TGTGCCAGCAGCGCCCGGACAGGGACTAACTCTGGAAACACCATATATTTT	CASSARTGTNSGNTIYF
TRBV7-9	-	-	TRBJ1-2	TGTGCCAGCAGCGCCCTAGGGGCAAGGGCTAATGGCTACACCTTC	CASSALGARANGYTF
TRBV18	-	TRBD1	TRBJ2-3	TGTGCCAGCTCACAGGGGGCAACAGATACGCAGTATTTT	CASSQGATDTQYF
TRBV2	-	-	TRBJ1-1	TGTGCCAGCAGTGAAGCGAAGCTGGCAGGGGACACTGAAGCTTTCTTT	CASSEAKLAGDTEAFF
TRBV7-9	-	TRBD1	TRBJ2-2	TGTGCCAGCAGCCGGACAGGGGTTGATCCCGGGGAGCTGTTTTTT	CASSRTGVDPGELFF
TRBV20-1	-	-	TRBJ2-5	TGCAGTGCTAGTCAGGACCAAGAGACCCAGTACTTC	CSASQDQETQYF
TRBV19	-	-	TRBJ1-2	TGTGCCAGTAGGGAAAAGTCCCGGGACATCGGCTACACCTTC	CASREKSRDIGYTF
TRBV5-5	few	-	TRBJ1-3	TGTGCCAGCAGCTTGGCCTTTGGGCCCTCTGGAAACACCATATATTTT	CASSLAFGPSGNTIYF
TRBV24-1	-	TRBD1	TRBJ2-3	TGTGCCACCAGCAGACAGGGTAACACAGATACGCAGTATTTT	CATSRQGNTDTQYF
TRBV5-8	-	-	TRBJ1-2	TGTGCCAGCAGCTTGGTCGGGGGGCTCCTACGATCTACGAACTATGGCTACACCTTC	CASSLVGGLLRSTNYGYTF
TRBV19	-	TRBD1	TRBJ2-7	TGTGCCAGTAGCCTGGGGACAGGGGGCCTCGAGCAGTACTTC	CASSLGTGGLEQYF
TRBV20-1	-	-	TRBJ1-1	TGCAGTGCTAGTCCCGGGACACCCCTCGGTTTCTTT	CSASPGTPLGFF
TRBV27	-	TRBD1	TRBJ2-1	TGTGCCAGCTCGACCCTACAGGGGGCCCCTCTCGATGAGCAGTTCTTC	CASSTLQGAPLDEQFF
TRBV7-2	-	-	TRBJ1-5	TGTGCCAGCAGCAACAGGGTTGGTCAGCCCCAGCATTTT	CASSNRVGQPQHF
TRBV6-1	few	-	TRBJ1-5	TGTGCCAGCAGTGAACAGGGTAGTGATCAGCCCCAGCATTTT	CASSEQGSDQPQHF
TRBV5-1	-	-	TRBJ2-6	TGCGCCAGCAGCTTGGCCGGGACATCTGGGGCCAACGTCCTGACTTTC	CASSLAGTSGANVLTF
TRBV19	-	TRBD2	TRBJ2-1	TGTGCCAGTAGTCCGACTAGCGTGGACAATGAGCAGTTCTTC	CASSPTSVDNEQFF
TRBV5-1	-	-	TRBJ2-3	TGCGCCAGCAGCTGGAGGGTGACAGATACGCAGTATTTT	CASSWRVTDTQYF
TRBV6-4	-	-	TRBJ1-5	TGTGCCAGCAGTACTCAGGGTGGCAATCAGCCCCAGCATTTT	CASSTQGGNQPQHF
TRBV6-5	-	TRBD1	TRBJ1-2	TGTGCCAGCAAACCAGGGGGTGACAACTATGGCTACACCTTC	CASKPGGDNYGYTF
TRBV19	-	TRBD1	TRBJ1-2	TGTGCCAGTACCTCAGGACAGGGGAGGGCAAATGGCTACACCTTC	CASTSGQGRANGYTF
TRBV3-1/TRBV3-2	few	-	TRBJ2-5	TGTGCCAGCAGCCAACCCGACTACCAAGAGACCCAGTACTTC	CASSQPDYQETQYF
TRBV3-1/TRBV3-2	-	TRBD1	TRBJ1-6	TGTGCCAGCAGCCACCAGGGGGATTCACCCCTCCACTTT	CASSHQGDSPLHF
TRBV28	once	-	TRBJ2-7	TGTGCCAGCAGTTATGGTGGGAGCTCCTACGAGCAGTACTTC	CASSYGGSSYEQYF
TRBV13	-	-	TRBJ1-3	TGTGCCAGCAGCTTAGCAGGGCTAGCTGGAAACACCATATATTTT	CASSLAGLAGNTIYF
TRBV6-2/TRBV6-3	-	-	TRBJ1-1	TGTGCCAGCAGTTACCTACAGGGTATCGCTGAAGCTTTCTTT	CASSYLQGIAEAFF
TRBV29-1	once	TRBD2	TRBJ2-1	TGCAGCGTTGAGGGACTAGCGGGAAGGGGATCCTACAATGAGCAGTTCTTC	CSVEGLAGRGSYNEQFF
TRBV7-9	-	-	TRBJ1-3	TGTGCCAGCAGCCCGTCTCTTAGCGGGGGCGCCGGAAACACCATATATTTT	CASSPSLSGGAGNTIYF
TRBV15	-	-	TRBJ1-6	TGTGCCACCAGCACAGGTCCCCATAATTCACCCCTCCACTTT	CATSTGPHNSPLHF
TRBV3-1/TRBV3-2	-	-	TRBJ1-1	TGTGCCAGCAGCCAAGGTCAGCGGAACACTGAAGCTTTCTTT	CASSQGQRNTEAFF
TRBV6-2/TRBV6-3	-	-	TRBJ1-1	TGTGCCAGCAGTCGAAGCCAGGGGTTCACTGAAGCTTTCTTT	CASSRSQGFTEAFF
TRBV5-4	-	-	TRBJ2-1	TGTGCCAGCAGCTTGGATCTGCGCAATGAGCAGTTCTTC	CASSLDLRNEQFF
TRBV5-6	few	-	TRBJ2-1	TGTGCCAGCAGCTTGGCGGGGGTTCTTGAAGGGAATGAGCAGTTCTTC	CASSLAGVLEGNEQFF
TRBV18	-	-	TRBJ2-2	TGTGCCAGCCCTCCCCGGAGGGCCTCAAACGGGGAGCTGTTTTTT	CASPPRRASNGELFF
TRBV18	-	-	TRBJ1-6	TGTGCCAGCTCACCGAACGGAAGGGGGAATAATTCACCCCTCCACTTT	CASSPNGRGNNSPLHF
TRBV11-3	once	-	TRBJ2-2	TGTGCCAGCAGCTTTGACACTGAGTACACCGGGGAGCTGTTTTTT	CASSFDTEYTGELFF
TRBV4-3	-	TRBD1	TRBJ2-1	TGCGCCAGCAGCCAGCATACCGGGACAGTCTCCTACAATGAGCAGTTCTTC	CASSQHTGTVSYNEQFF
TRBV27	-	-	TRBJ1-5	TGTGCCAGCAGCCCCTTGGGCGGCAATCAGCCCCAGCATTTT	CASSPLGGNQPQHF
TRBV27	-	TRBD1	TRBJ2-1	TGTGCCAGCAGTTTAGACAGGGACTCCTACAATGAGCAGTTCTTC	CASSLDRDSYNEQFF
TRBV3-1/TRBV3-2	-	TRBD2	TRBJ2-1	TGTGCCAGCAGCTCTAGCGGGAGGGGTAAAGACAATGAGCAGTTCTTC	CASSSSGRGKDNEQFF
TRBV27	many	TRBD1	TRBJ1-5	TGTGCCAGCAGTTTAGCAGGGGGCGCAGGTCAGCCCCAGCATTTT	CASSLAGGAGQPQHF
TRBV6-5	-	TRBD1	TRBJ2-2	TGTGCCAGCAGTTACGCCGGGACAGCGACCGGGGAGCTGTTTTTT	CASSYAGTATGELFF
TRBV2	-	TRBD1	TRBJ1-5	TGTGCCAGCAGTGAGGGGACAGGGTCAGGCAATCAGCCCCAGCATTTT	CASSEGTGSGNQPQHF
TRBV27	-	-	TRBJ1-3	TGTGCCAGCAAACAGGAACCTGGAAACACCATATATTTT	CASKQEPGNTIYF
TRBV6-6	-	TRBD1	TRBJ1-4	TGTGCCAGTACAGGGGACCTCTATGAAAAACTGTTTTTT	CASTGDLYEKLFF